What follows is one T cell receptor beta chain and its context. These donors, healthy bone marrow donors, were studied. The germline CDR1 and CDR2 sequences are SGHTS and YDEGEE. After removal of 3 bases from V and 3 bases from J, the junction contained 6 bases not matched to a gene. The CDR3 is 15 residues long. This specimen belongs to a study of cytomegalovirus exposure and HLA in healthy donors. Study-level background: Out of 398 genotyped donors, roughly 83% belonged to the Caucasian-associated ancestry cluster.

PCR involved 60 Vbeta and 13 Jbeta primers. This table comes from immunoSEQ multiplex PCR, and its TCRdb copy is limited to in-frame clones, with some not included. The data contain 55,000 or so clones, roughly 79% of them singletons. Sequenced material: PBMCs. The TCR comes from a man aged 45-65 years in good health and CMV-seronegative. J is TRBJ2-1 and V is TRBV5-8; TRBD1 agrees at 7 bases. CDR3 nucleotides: TGTGCCAGCAGCTATACTGGGACAGTCTACAATGAGCAGTTCTTC. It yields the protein CASSYTGTVYNEQFF.